Shown below are 25 T cell receptor beta chains from a single sample sequenced in a study of CD8 T cells in Susac syndrome (dated by TCRdb to between 2018 and 2021). The library relied on the immunoSEQ multiplex PCR assay. RNA was extracted using the RNeasy kit, and about 0.5 to 1 ug of the RNA was reverse transcribed with random hexamers. TCRdb redid the processing of the public reads, applying fastp at Q25 and MiXCR, and retained in-frame beta chains. Duplicate CDR3 protein sequences are folded into a single record with the most common DNA and genes. The sample table holds a few hundred thousand distinct CDR3 sequences, of which about 96% were seen once. 0.095% of the sample comes from the top ten. Sequencing was done on a sample of CD4+ T cells from PBMCs. The receptors here all came from a human donor with multiple sclerosis.

V gene TRBV20-1 combines with J gene TRBJ1-1; 9 positions agree with TRBD1. There are 15 residues in the CDR3. The J segment lost 4 bases and the V segment lost 0 bases, leaving 6 bases of the junction unmatched. The germline V gene has CDR1 DFQATT and CDR2 SNEGSKA (reference sequence). CDR3 DNA: TGCAGTGCTAGAGATCAGGGACAGGGAGGCACTGAAGCTTTCTTT. Protein product: CSARDQGQGGTEAFF.

Worth noting for this clonotype: The DNA is omitted, as the CDR3 cannot be located on it reliably, and the CDR3 follows TCRdb's listing. This CDR3 is CASSHRRLAGPPGSCFF. The chain has TRBV3-1 and TRBJ2-2. The CDR3 adds up to 17 amino acids, both ends counted. Germline V CDR1 and CDR2: LGHDT, YNNKEL (reference sequence).

The V and J genes are TRBV5-4 and TRBJ2-7; TRBD1 aligns across 11 bases. Germline CDR1 and CDR2: SGHNT and YYREEE (reference sequence). The V segment lost 1 base and the J segment 4 bases; nucleotides outside the gene matches: 4. There are 15 residues in the CDR3. The CDR3 DNA is TGTGCCAGCAGCTTGACGGGACAGGGGGTGTACGAGCAGTACTTC. Amino acid sequence: CASSLTGQGVYEQYF. Variable domain in full (rest from reference TRBV5-4 and TRBJ2-7): ETGVTQSPTHLIKTRGQQVTLRCSSQSGHNTVSWYQQALGQGPQFIFQYYREEENGRGNFPPRFSGLQFPNYSSELNVNALELDDSALYLCASSLTGQGVYEQYFGPGTRLTVT.

This rearrangement joins TRBV12-3 or TRBV12-4 to TRBJ2-2, with no clear D. The CDR3 loop spans 16 amino acids. The V gene lost 6 bases and the J gene lost 0 bases, with 14 bases spanning the gap. The CDR3: CASRTRRSANTGELFF. The CDR3 DNA sequence: TGTGCCAGCAGAACCAGACGGAGCGCGAACACCGGGGAGCTGTTTTTT.

The V and J genes are TRBV30 and TRBJ2-6; possible D gene TRBD1, 5 bases. Trimming stripped 2 bases from V and 1 base from J, with 9 bases between. This CDR3 contains 15 residues. Germline V gene sequence: CDR1 GTSNPN, CDR2 SVGIG (reference sequence). CDR3 region: CAWSKGLSGANVLTF. The CDR3 DNA follows: TGTGCCTGGAGTAAGGGGCTTTCTGGGGCCAACGTCCTGACTTTC.

This chain joins TRBV11-2 and TRBJ2-1, with D perhaps given as TRBD1 or TRBD2 (5 bases each). V lost 4 bases to trimming and J lost 7 bases, with 17 bases between them. CDR3 length: 15 amino acids. Per the germline V gene, CDR1 is SGHAT and CDR2 is FQNNGV. CDR3 sequence: CASSSGTILGNEQFF. The CDR3 DNA follows: TGTGCCAGCAGCTCTGGGACCATCCTGGGGAATGAGCAGTTCTTC.

This clonotype is a singleton in its sample. This chain uses TRBV4-2 with TRBJ2-3, with no clear D. Between the trimmed V and J ends, which lost 1 base and 6 bases, there was a span of 17 bases. Germline assignment: CDR1 LGHNA and CDR2 YNFKEQ. The CDR3 consists of 16 residues. The DNA of the CDR3 is TGTGCCAGCAGCCAAGCTCGAGTAGGGCGGACGGATACGCAGTATTTT. As protein: CASSQARVGRTDTQYF.

The chain links TRBV20-1 to TRBJ2-7; D is unresolved. Germline V gene data show CDR1 as DFQATT and CDR2 as SNEGSKA (reference sequence). V gave up 7 bases and J gave up 0 bases, with 10 bases separating them. This CDR3 has 12 residues. The CDR3 spells CSVSASSYEQYF. CDR3 in DNA: TGCAGTGTTTCCGCGAGCTCCTACGAGCAGTACTTC.

The chain has TRBV20-1 and TRBJ2-1, with TRBD2 matching over 8 bases. CDR1 is DFQATT and CDR2 is SNEGSKA in the germline V gene (reference sequence). CDR3 size: 19 residues. V shed 0 bases and J 0 bases; nucleotides not matched to a gene: 13. The CDR3 DNA reads TGCAGTGCTAGAGATTCTGTTAGCGGGGTCGCAAGCTCCTACAATGAGCAGTTCTTC. It yields the protein CSARDSVSGVASSYNEQFF.

The chain is built from TRBV23-1 and TRBJ2-1; D remains ambiguous. TRBV23-1 is an ORF, with its function uncertain. The CDR3 runs 15 residues. V was cut by 2 bases and J by 3 bases, with 11 bases left in between. DNA for the CDR3: TGCGCCAGCAGTCAAATGAATCGGCTCTACAATGAGCAGTTCTTC. This gives the protein CASSQMNRLYNEQFF.

The CDR3 region has the DNA TGCGCCAGCAGTAGTCTAGCGGGAGCGAATGAGCAGTTCTTC. Its translation: CASSSLAGANEQFF. This chain connects TRBV5-1 to TRBJ2-1; 10 bases are a match to TRBD2. J was trimmed by 7 bases and V by 5 bases; bases with no gene match: 6. The CDR3 totals 14 residues. The germline gives CDR1 SGHRS, CDR2 YFSETQ.

The chain links TRBV5-1 to TRBJ2-3; 8 nucleotides agree with TRBD2. CDR1 and CDR2 (germline): SGHRS, YFSETQ. The V segment lost 0 bases and the J segment 4 bases; nucleotides outside the gene matches: 7. CDR3 length equals 16 residues. The CDR3 loop is CASSLAATSGPDTQYF. For the CDR3, the DNA is TGCGCCAGCAGCTTGGCCGCTACTAGCGGACCAGATACGCAGTATTTT.

This clonotype was observed a single time. The rearrangement links TRBV24-1 to TRBJ1-1; D is unresolved. Germline V gene sequence: CDR1 KGHDR, CDR2 SFDVKD. Trimming left V 3 bases short and J 1 base short, with 11 bases between. The CDR3 runs 15 residues. The CDR3 is CATSDVGQANTEAFF. The CDR3 nucleotides are TGTGCCACCAGTGATGTTGGGCAAGCGAACACTGAAGCTTTCTTT.

CDR3 nucleotide sequence: TGTGCCAGCAGCCAAGAGCGGATTAATGAGCAGTTCTTC. This encodes CASSQERINEQFF. The chain links TRBV14 to TRBJ2-1, with no clear D. Trimming took 0 bases from V and 7 from J, leaving 7 bases between them. The CDR3 sequence is 13 residues long. Per the germline V gene, CDR1 is SGHDN and CDR2 is FVKESK.

V is TRBV3-1 and J is TRBJ2-3, with 7 bases that match TRBD2. V lost 1 base and J lost 0; bases outside the gene matches: 7. This CDR3 region has 17 residues. Germline V gives CDR1 LGHDT, CDR2 YNNKEL (reference sequence). The CDR3 bases are TGTGCCAGCAGCCAAGTTACGCGGCGGGGGAGCACAGATACGCAGTATTTT. Protein: CASSQVTRRGSTDTQYF.

The V call is TRBV20-1, the J call TRBJ2-7; 8 bases align to TRBD2. Trimming at V came to 7 bases and at J to 0 bases, leaving 11 bases not matched to a gene. This CDR3 has 15 amino acids. CDR1 DFQATT and CDR2 SNEGSKA come from the germline V gene (reference sequence). The CDR3 region has the DNA TGCAGTGTCCAGAGCGGGGGCACAAGCTCCTACGAGCAGTACTTC. Its protein is CSVQSGGTSSYEQYF.

The V call is TRBV5-1, the J call TRBJ2-1, with D perhaps TRBD1 (6 bases). The CDR3 has 14 amino acids. CDR1 and CDR2 (germline): SGHRS, YFSETQ. The V end lost 4 bases, the J end lost 11 bases, and 19 bases lay between the germline ends. CDR3 protein: CASSTPGTRTKQFF. The CDR3 DNA follows: TGCGCCAGCAGCACCCCCGGGACAAGGACGAAGCAGTTCTTC.

The chain recombines TRBV29-1 with TRBJ2-3; D gene unclear. V was clipped by 6 bases and J by 0 bases, with 13 bases between them. The CDR3 length is 14 residues. CDR1 and CDR2 from the germline V gene are SQVTM and ANQGSEA. CDR3 region: CSVRVVTSTDTQYF. CDR3 bases: TGCAGCGTCCGCGTGGTGACTAGCACAGATACGCAGTATTTT.

V usage is TRBV4-1 and J usage is TRBJ2-1, with D unresolved. Trimming left V 4 bases short and J 0 bases short, with 13 bases between. CDR1 is MGHRA, CDR2 YSYEKL, per germline. The CDR3 spans 16 residues. The DNA for the CDR3 is TGCGCCAGCAGCCCCCCGGGCGCGAGCTCCTACAATGAGCAGTTCTTC. Encoded protein: CASSPPGASSYNEQFF.

V and J are TRBV9 and TRBJ2-2; D gene uncertain. The CDR3 is 12 residues long. Germline CDR1 and CDR2: SGDLS and YYNGEE. The ends were cut back, 2 bases at V and 6 bases at J, with 5 bases in the middle. Here the CDR3 DNA reads TGTGCCAGCAGCGTCTACTCCGGGGAGCTGTTTTTT. As protein: CASSVYSGELFF.

This sequence joins TRBV7-3 and TRBJ2-1, with D possibly TRBD1 on 6 matching bases. This CDR3 contains 14 residues. Between the trimmed V and J ends, which lost 3 bases and 4 bases, there was a span of 10 bases. Germline V CDR1 and CDR2: SGHTA, FQGTGA. The CDR3 DNA is TGTGCCAGCAGCTTCGGGACAAGATACAATGAGCAGTTCTTC. It yields the protein CASSFGTRYNEQFF.

This clonotype was detected once. This sequence joins TRBV11-2 and TRBJ2-1; D is uncertain. This CDR3 spans 12 amino acids. Germline V lookup: CDR1 SGHAT, CDR2 FQNNGV. The V gene lost 5 bases and the J gene lost 9 bases, with 11 bases spanning the gap. The CDR3 DNA follows: TGTGCCAGCAGCACCAAAAGTCTTGAGCAGTTCTTC. It yields the protein CASSTKSLEQFF.

The chain couples TRBV7-3 to TRBJ2-7, with 10 bases fitting TRBD2. From germline, CDR1 is SGHTA and CDR2 FQGTGA. The V gene end was trimmed by 8 bases and the J gene end by 2 bases; junction bases not matched to a gene: 12. The CDR3 is 16 residues long. The CDR3 here is CASSPTGSGGAYEQYF. CDR3 nucleotide sequence: TGTGCCAGCTCACCAACCGGCAGCGGGGGGGCCTACGAGCAGTACTTC.

The chain links TRBV12-3 or TRBV12-4 to TRBJ1-2, with a possible D match to TRBD1 (6 bases). Trimming removed 6 bases at V and 6 bases at J, with 14 bases between. The CDR3 totals 13 residues. The DNA for the CDR3 is TGTGCCAGCAGGACCCGGAGGGGGGATGGCTACACCTTC. The encoded protein is CASRTRRGDGYTF.

CDR3 coding DNA: TGCAGCGCTCGAGGGGAAGAGCAGTACTTC. The encoded protein is CSARGEEQYF. The chain employs TRBV29-1 and TRBJ2-7; either TRBD1 or TRBD2 may fit D (5 bases each). This CDR3 is 10 amino acids long. The V gene lost 7 bases and the J gene lost 7 bases, with 11 bases spanning the gap. Germline V lookup: CDR1 SQVTM, CDR2 ANQGSEA.